This T cell receptor beta chain comes out of a study of blood T cell repertoires in COVID-19. Study overall: The origin of the acute and convalescent COVID-19 samples was the United States, Italy and Spain. The analysed material was cDNA or gDNA that came from T cells, B-cell-depleted T cells, or PBMCs.

The CDR3 consists of 17 residues. J was trimmed by 6 bases and V by 0 bases; bases with no gene match: 12. CDR1 and CDR2 (germline): SGHRS, YFSETQ. Per the original data handling: Amplifying reference gene primers gave estimates of nucleated cell counts. Repertoires were generated with immunoSEQ multiplex PCR, while TCRdb's copy carries only in-frame clones and drops some. The D gene and trimming were derived from the DNA, and the V and J assignments and clone size from that table. Of 300,000 or so clones listed, roughly 90% were seen once; the top ten hold approximately 6.5%. V and J are TRBV5-1 and TRBJ1-2; 9 positions agree with TRBD1. Sequenced input: peripheral blood. This sequence originates from a man aged 18-30 years who had recovered from COVID-19. The CDR3 bases are TGCGCCAGCAGCTTGGCCGGAACAGGGGGCGGTGGGAATGGCTACACCTTC. The encoded protein is CASSLAGTGGGGNGYTF.